The 27 T cell receptor beta chains reported below all come from one sample, sequenced in a study of PD-L1 blockade in urothelial cancer (dated by TCRdb to about 2017). The time point label here, explained by the study, means: peripheral blood 6 weeks after treatment start. The library was generated by the immunoSEQ multiplex PCR assay. In its TCRdb copy, this immuneACCESS table keeps in-frame sequences only and misses some clones. Where compared with another copy, unresolved V genes explain less than half of these, and the others have no known cause. The sample table contains around 50,000 clones; only one count was recorded for over 75% of them. The leading ten clones occupy 1.5% to 2% of the sample. Sequenced material: PBMCs, taken around atezolizumab (anti-PD-L1) treatment. The origin of the receptors is a man aged 50 or older with urothelial cancer.

V gene TRBV5-6 combines with J gene TRBJ2-7; D ambiguous. Trimming removed 2 bases at V and 6 bases at J, with 12 bases between. This CDR3 is built from 13 residues. Looked up from germline, CDR1 is SGHDT and CDR2 is YYEEEE. The CDR3 is CASSFPAAVEQYF. As DNA, the CDR3 is TGTGCCAGCAGCTTCCCCGCGGCGGTCGAGCAGTACTTC. The variable domain in full, completed from reference TRBV5-6 and TRBJ2-7, reads DAGVTQSPTHLIKTRGQQVTLRCSPKSGHDTVSWYQQALGQGPQFIFQYYEEEERQRGNFPDRFSGHQFPNYSSELNVNALLLGDSALYLCASSFPAAVEQYFGPGTRLTVT.

This rearrangement joins TRBV4-3 to TRBJ2-1; possibly TRBD2 for D (5 bases). The CDR3 runs 13 residues. V was shortened by 1 base and J by 9 bases, with 10 bases between the two germline ends. The germline gives CDR1 LGHNA, CDR2 YSLEER. CDR3 nucleotide sequence: TGCGCCAGCAGCCAAGGGGAGCGTGCTGAGCAGTTCTTC. Translating gives CASSQGERAEQFF.

The chain links TRBV27 to TRBJ2-1, with TRBD1 identical over 8 bases. Germline V gene sequence: CDR1 MNHEY, CDR2 SMNVEV (reference sequence). The CDR3 is 14 residues long. The V gene end was trimmed by 5 bases and the J gene end by 6 bases; junction bases not matched to a gene: 6. CDR3 DNA sequence: TGTGCCAGCAGTATCAGGGGGCCTGTCAATGAGCAGTTCTTC. Protein product: CASSIRGPVNEQFF.

The chain recombines TRBV11-2 with TRBJ2-5; tentative D call: TRBD2 (6 bases). Germline CDR1 SGHAT, CDR2 FQNNGV. The CDR3 spans 13 residues. V was clipped by 5 bases and J by 5 bases, with 12 bases between them. The CDR3 loop is CASSRTTQETQYF. CDR3 in DNA: TGTGCCAGCAGCCGGACTACCCAGGAGACCCAGTACTTC.

The chain links TRBV27 to TRBJ2-7, with D perhaps matching TRBD1 (6 bases). V lost 3 bases, J lost 4 bases, and 10 bases lay in between. The germline gives CDR1 MNHEY, CDR2 SMNVEV (reference sequence). The CDR3 has 13 residues. CDR3 sequence (DNA): TGTGCCAGCAGTTTCTTACAGGGTTACGAGCAGTACTTC. It codes for CASSFLQGYEQYF.

The chain joins TRBV30 to TRBJ2-3; D remains ambiguous. Germline CDR1 GTSNPN, CDR2 SVGIG (reference sequence). The CDR3 consists of 12 residues. Trimming removed 2 bases from V and 3 bases from J, with 6 bases in between. The CDR3 nucleotides read TGTGCCTGGAGTCCTATAACAGATACGCAGTATTTT. Translating it yields CAWSPITDTQYF.

This clone was seen a handful of times. This chain links TRBV2 with TRBJ2-5, with D maybe TRBD1 (6 bases). Per the germline V gene, CDR1 is SNHLY and CDR2 is FYNNEI. V shed 5 bases and J shed 4 bases, with 14 bases lying between them. This CDR3 contains 14 residues. CDR3 residues: CASSWDIIIETQYF. CDR3 coding DNA: TGTGCCAGCAGTTGGGACATTATCATAGAGACCCAGTACTTC.

In this sample, this clone is large. The J gene is TRBJ1-2, the V gene TRBV30, with D perhaps TRBD1 (6 bases). This CDR3 has 10 residues. Per the germline V gene, CDR1 is GTSNPN and CDR2 is SVGIG (reference sequence). CDR3 coding DNA: TGTGCTTTCAGGGGCTATGGCTACACCTTC. Its translation is CAFRGYGYTF.

V gene TRBV19 combines with J gene TRBJ2-2; D not resolved. Germline V gives CDR1 LNHDA, CDR2 SQIVND (reference sequence). Deletions cut 3 bases from V and 1 base from J, with 6 bases between. The CDR3 is 14 residues long. The DNA for the CDR3 is TGTGCCAGTAGTATTTCCAAGAACACCGGGGAGCTGTTTTTT. Its protein is CASSISKNTGELFF.

This chain uses TRBV18 with TRBJ2-7; maybe TRBD1 (6 bases). This CDR3 is 12 amino acids long. The germline V and J ends were trimmed by 4 bases and 2 bases, with 6 bases remaining between them. Per the germline V gene, CDR1 is KGHSH and CDR2 is LQKENI. The CDR3 DNA sequence: TGTGCCAGCTCACGGGACACCTACGAGCAGTACTTC. Translating gives CASSRDTYEQYF.

This clone has a handful of counts. V and J are TRBV2 and TRBJ2-5; TRBD1 agrees at 7 bases. V gave up 6 bases and J gave up 1 base; unmatched junction bases: 5. Germline CDR1 is SNHLY and CDR2 is FYNNEI. The length of the CDR3 is 14 residues. For the CDR3, the DNA is TGTGCCAGCAGGAAAGGGGGCCCCCAAGAGACCCAGTACTTC. Translation gives CASRKGGPQETQYF.

The chain employs TRBV27 and TRBJ2-5; TRBD2 matches at 9 bases. Germline assignment: CDR1 MNHEY and CDR2 SMNVEV (reference sequence). The CDR3 has 15 residues. V was pared by 6 bases and J by 4 bases, with 9 bases of the junction left unmatched. CDR3 residues: CASRRFSGRGETQYF. In nucleotides, the CDR3 is TGTGCCAGCAGAAGATTTAGCGGGAGAGGAGAGACCCAGTACTTC.

V is TRBV5-8 and J is TRBJ2-2; TRBD2 matches 7 bases. Trimming at V came to 1 base and at J to 6 bases, leaving 12 bases not matched to a gene. This CDR3 is 17 amino acids long. Germline V gene sequence: CDR1 SGHTS, CDR2 YDEGEE. CDR3: CASSLRHGAGAAGELFF. CDR3 in DNA: TGTGCCAGCAGCTTGCGCCACGGCGCGGGAGCGGCCGGGGAGCTGTTTTTT.

This clone was found a few times. The rearrangement links TRBV5-1 to TRBJ2-3; TRBD2 matches at 9 bases. Losses at the gene ends were 4 bases for V and 0 bases for J; bases not matched to a gene: 12. Germline assignment: CDR1 SGHRS and CDR2 YFSETQ. The CDR3 is 18 residues long. This CDR3 is CASSPASGVDSSTDTQYF. CDR3 DNA: TGCGCCAGCAGCCCCGCTAGCGGGGTGGACTCTAGCACAGATACGCAGTATTTT.

A single count supports this clone. This chain connects TRBV6-5 to TRBJ2-7; TRBD1 matches 9 bases. The V gene end was trimmed by 5 bases and the J gene end by 6 bases; junction bases not matched to a gene: 8. This CDR3 contains 14 residues. The germline V gene encodes CDR1 MNHEY and CDR2 SVGAGI. This CDR3 reads CASSRGQGGSEQYF. The CDR3 nucleotides are TGTGCCAGCAGTCGGGGACAGGGAGGGTCCGAGCAGTACTTC.

The chain links TRBV28 to TRBJ2-7; 9 bases are a match to TRBD1. The germline V gene has CDR1 MDHEN and CDR2 SYDVKM. Unmatched junction bases numbered 6, after V lost 0 bases and J lost 6 bases. The CDR3 is made up of 15 amino acids. The CDR3: CASSLWDRGLSEQYF. DNA of the CDR3: TGTGCCAGCAGTTTATGGGACAGGGGCTTGAGCGAGCAGTACTTC.

The chain is built from TRBV6-1 and TRBJ2-1, with 7 bases fitting TRBD2. The V segment lost 3 bases and the J segment 7 bases; nucleotides outside the gene matches: 9. Germline loops: CDR1 MNHNS, CDR2 SASEGT. The CDR3 runs to 15 residues. The CDR3 nucleotides read TGTGCCAGCAGTGAGTGGACTACCGGGGGGAATGAGCAGTTCTTC. This gives the protein CASSEWTTGGNEQFF.

This clone was counted a single time. The chain employs TRBV28 and TRBJ1-3; 11 bases line up with TRBD1. The CDR3 runs to 17 residues. The germline CDR1 and CDR2 sequences are MDHEN and SYDVKM. V lost 6 bases to trimming and J lost 1 base; unmatched junction nucleotides: 8. CDR3 nucleotides: TGTGCCAGCAGATCTCCGGGACAGGGGGTTTCTGGAAACACCATATATTTT. The encoded protein is CASRSPGQGVSGNTIYF. Full variable domain (remainder filled in from reference TRBV28 and TRBJ1-3): DVKVTQSSRYLVKRTGEKVFLECVQDMDHENMFWYRQDPGLGLRLIYFSYDVKMKEKGDIPEGYSVSREKKERFSLILESASTNQTSMYLCASRSPGQGVSGNTIYFGEGSWLTVV.

This rearrangement joins TRBV5-6 to TRBJ2-7; TRBD2 aligns across 7 bases. The CDR3 contains 16 residues. Germline trimming cut 0 bases from V and 2 bases from J; bases unmatched to any gene: 8. Germline V CDR1 and CDR2: SGHDT, YYEEEE. CDR3 protein: CASSLASGGHPYEQYF. CDR3 sequence (DNA): TGTGCCAGCAGCTTGGCCTCGGGGGGTCACCCCTACGAGCAGTACTTC.

This sequence joins TRBV19 and TRBJ2-7, with 9 bases fitting TRBD2. The CDR3 has 13 amino acids. Germline loops: CDR1 LNHDA, CDR2 SQIVND (reference sequence). V was pared by 8 bases and J by 0 bases, with 2 bases of the junction left unmatched. The CDR3 loop reads CASGAGGSYEQYF. The CDR3 DNA follows: TGTGCCAGTGGAGCGGGAGGCTCCTACGAGCAGTACTTC.

The chain has TRBV9 and TRBJ2-1; 8 bases are shared with TRBD2. CDR3 length equals 14 residues. Per the germline V gene, CDR1 is SGDLS and CDR2 is YYNGEE. J lost 6 bases, V lost 5 bases, and 7 bases had no gene match. The CDR3 loop reads CASRGASGPNEQFF. The DNA of the CDR3 is TGTGCCAGCAGGGGGGCTAGCGGGCCCAATGAGCAGTTCTTC.

This clone has only one observation. The V gene is TRBV7-3, the J gene TRBJ1-2; 7 bases align to TRBD1. Looked up from germline, CDR1 is SGHTA and CDR2 is FQGTGA. V dropped 5 bases and J dropped 8; count of bases not matched to a gene: 14. The CDR3 loop spans 15 amino acids. The CDR3 DNA follows: TGTGCCAGCAGCCGCAGGGGACAGACCGACGAAGGCTACACCTTC. Translated, it gives CASSRRGQTDEGYTF.

The chain carries TRBV6-6 and TRBJ2-7; possible D gene TRBD1, 5 bases. The germline V gene encodes CDR1 MNHNY and CDR2 SVGAGI (reference sequence). V was pared by 5 bases and J by 3 bases, with 17 bases between. The CDR3 length is 15 residues. The CDR3 coding sequence is TGTGCCAGCAGTCCCGAATGGGGCAGTTACTACGAGCAGTACTTC. Translating gives CASSPEWGSYYEQYF.

CDR3 in amino acids: CASDRGSSYEQYF. CDR3 bases: TGTGCCAGTGACCGGGGATCGTCCTACGAGCAGTACTTC. The chain has TRBV5-4 and TRBJ2-7; TRBD2 might be the D (5 bases). The CDR3 is 13 amino acids. With 8 bases removed from V and 1 base from J, the gap between germline ends came to 13 bases. Germline V gene data show CDR1 as SGHNT and CDR2 as YYREEE (reference sequence). The variable domain in full, with the rest retrieved from reference TRBV5-4 and TRBJ2-7, is ETGVTQSPTHLIKTRGQQVTLRCSSQSGHNTVSWYQQALGQGPQFIFQYYREEENGRGNFPPRFSGLQFPNYSSELNVNALELDDSALYLCASDRGSSYEQYFGPGTRLTVT.

This clone was seen a handful of times. The chain uses TRBV5-6 and TRBJ2-7, with D maybe TRBD2 (5 bases). The CDR3 is 13 amino acids. Germline lookup yields CDR1 SGHDT and CDR2 YYEEEE. Trimming shortened V by 0 bases and J by 4 bases, and 8 bases separated the two germline ends. In DNA form, the CDR3 reads TGTGCCAGCAGCTTGGTTTCGGGATACGAGCAGTACTTC. It translates to CASSLVSGYEQYF.

This rearrangement joins TRBV4-3 to TRBJ2-3; weak D call: TRBD1 (5 bases). The CDR3 length is 15 residues. CDR1 and CDR2 (germline): LGHNA, YSLEER. V lost 1 base to trimming and J lost 4 bases, with 12 bases between them. CDR3 in DNA: TGCGCCAGCAGCCAAGGAATAGGGGTGGCAGATACGCAGTATTTT. This codes for CASSQGIGVADTQYF.

The chain employs TRBV6-1 and TRBJ2-2; 11 bases line up with TRBD1. With 2 bases clipped from V and 6 bases from J, the junction kept 5 bases outside the gene matches. This CDR3 region has 16 residues. Germline V gene lookup returns CDR1 MNHNS and CDR2 SASEGT. CDR3 DNA: TGTGCCAGCAGTGAAAAGAGGGGACAGGGGGCCGGGGAGCTGTTTTTT. Amino acids: CASSEKRGQGAGELFF.